Below, 21 T cell receptor beta chains from the same sample are listed, as sequenced in a study of control samples from healthy donors and cancer patients. Produced via immunoSEQ multiplex PCR; TCRdb's table is partial and in-frame only. The table records about 80,000 clones, approximately 82% of them present only once. Source material: PBMCs. All receptors derive from a man between 60 and 75 years old with head and neck cancer.

As concerns this clone: Compared with germline, one end of the junction differs, possibly owing to a read error. The CDR3 loop reads CASSLGVAGSYEQYF. The CDR3, as DNA: TGCGCCAGCAGTTTGGGAGTAGCGGGCTCCTACGAGCAGTACTTC. The chain links TRBV5-1 to TRBJ2-7; 7 nucleotides agree with TRBD2. Germline V lookup: CDR1 SGHRS, CDR2 YFSETQ. This CDR3 is built from 15 residues.

The chain employs TRBV27 and TRBJ2-7; D is perhaps TRBD1 or TRBD2 (5 bases each). V lost 6 bases to trimming and J lost 0 bases, with 15 bases between them. Germline CDR1 is MNHEY and CDR2 is SMNVEV (reference sequence). The CDR3 extends over 15 amino acids. CDR3 bases: TGTGCCAGCAGCGGAGTGGGGACCAGCTCCTACGAGCAGTACTTC. Translation: CASSGVGTSSYEQYF.

J is TRBJ2-3 and V is TRBV10-2; no firm D call. The germline V and J ends were trimmed by 0 bases and 9 bases, with 7 bases remaining between them. The CDR3 runs 12 residues. Germline V gene lookup returns CDR1 WSHSY and CDR2 SAAADI. CDR3 sequence reads: CASSESKETQYF. CDR3 DNA sequence: TGCGCCAGCAGTGAGTCTAAGGAAACGCAGTATTTT.

The chain uses TRBV7-9 and TRBJ1-4, with D maybe TRBD1 (5 bases). CDR1 and CDR2 from the germline V gene are SEHNR and FQNEAQ (reference sequence). The CDR3 sequence is 16 residues long. V lost 3 bases and J 0 bases, leaving 11 bases between the germline ends. CDR3 nucleotide sequence: TGTGCCAGCAGCTTTGGCGACAGACCAACTAATGAAAAACTGTTTTTT. Translating it yields CASSFGDRPTNEKLFF.

The chain is built from TRBV7-8 and TRBJ2-7; 9 nucleotides agree with TRBD2. The CDR3 covers 15 residues. Germline CDR1 SGHVS, CDR2 FQNEAQ. J was trimmed by 6 bases and V by 5 bases; bases with no gene match: 11. CDR3 nucleotides: TGTGCCAGCAGCCCTGGACTAGCGTCGGCGGGCGAGCAGTACTTC. This sequence encodes CASSPGLASAGEQYF.

The chain uses TRBV28 and TRBJ2-7; D unresolved. This CDR3 has 15 residues. Germline values: CDR1 MDHEN, CDR2 SYDVKM. V was pared by 6 bases and J by 0 bases, with 15 bases between. CDR3 region: CASSQIGGPSYEQYF. The CDR3 DNA sequence: TGTGCCAGCAGCCAAATTGGCGGCCCCTCCTACGAGCAGTACTTC.

The chain uses TRBV28 and TRBJ1-1; no clear D gene. The CDR3 consists of 14 residues. V dropped 3 bases and J dropped 4 bases, with 12 bases sitting between them. Germline loops: CDR1 MDHEN, CDR2 SYDVKM. This chain's CDR3 is CASSFPSPGTEAFF. CDR3 nucleotide sequence: TGTGCCAGCAGTTTTCCCTCCCCGGGCACTGAAGCTTTCTTT. Looking up the rest from reference TRBV28 and TRBJ1-1 gives the full variable domain: DVKVTQSSRYLVKRTGEKVFLECVQDMDHENMFWYRQDPGLGLRLIYFSYDVKMKEKGDIPEGYSVSREKKERFSLILESASTNQTSMYLCASSFPSPGTEAFFGQGTRLTVV.

This chain uses TRBV18 with TRBJ2-6; unclear D gene. V shed 6 bases and J shed 0 bases, with 9 bases lying between them. The germline gives CDR1 KGHSH, CDR2 LQKENI. The CDR3 loop spans 15 amino acids. CDR3 DNA sequence: TGTGCCAGCTCCAGGCCCGTCTCTGGGGCCAACGTCCTGACTTTC. It is translated as CASSRPVSGANVLTF.

V usage is TRBV5-6 and J usage is TRBJ2-7; 8 nucleotides line up with TRBD1. The junction had 15 bases not matched to a gene; V was cut back by 6 bases and J by 1 base. The CDR3 is 17 residues long. Germline CDR1 and CDR2: SGHDT and YYEEEE. The CDR3 DNA sequence: TGTGCCAGCAACCAACGGGGGCTACGGGACAGGTCCTACGAGCAGTACTTC. Translation gives CASNQRGLRDRSYEQYF.

CDR3 sequence: CASSLIGFVTGELFF. The DNA for the CDR3 is TGTGCCAGCAGTTTAATAGGGTTTGTCACCGGGGAGCTGTTTTTT. The rearrangement joins TRBV27 to TRBJ2-2; no clear D gene. Trimming removed 2 bases from V and 4 bases from J, with 11 bases in between. The germline V gene has CDR1 MNHEY and CDR2 SMNVEV (reference sequence). This CDR3 has 15 amino acids.

This rearrangement joins TRBV29-1 to TRBJ2-7; 8 bases fit TRBD1. The junction had 10 bases not matched to a gene; V was cut back by 7 bases and J by 2 bases. The CDR3 has 14 residues. CDR1 SQVTM and CDR2 ANQGSEA come from the germline V gene. Here the CDR3 reads CSASNRDRPYEQYF. The CDR3 DNA reads as TGCAGCGCTTCGAACCGGGACAGGCCCTACGAGCAGTACTTC.

This clone came up a few times. V usage is TRBV7-9 and J usage is TRBJ1-6; 10 nucleotides match TRBD1. V trimming: 5 bases; J trimming: 8 bases; junction bases outside the gene matches: 6. This CDR3 has 15 residues. CDR1 and CDR2 (germline): SEHNR, FQNEAQ (reference sequence). The CDR3 DNA sequence: TGTGCCAGCAGCATCCGGGACAGGGGTCATTCACCCCTCCACTTT. It yields the protein CASSIRDRGHSPLHF.

The chain recombines TRBV4-1 with TRBJ1-2; the D is unclear. This CDR3 is 14 amino acids long. Trimming took 1 base from V and 8 from J, leaving 14 bases between them. The germline V gene has CDR1 MGHRA and CDR2 YSYEKL. The CDR3: CASSQVDGSGGYTF. The CDR3 region has the DNA TGCGCCAGCAGCCAAGTTGATGGGAGCGGCGGCTACACCTTC.

This clone is a singleton in its sample. J is TRBJ2-7 and V is TRBV27; TRBD1 matches at 7 bases. V lost 7 bases to trimming and J lost 7 bases; unmatched junction nucleotides: 10. The CDR3 runs to 13 residues. CDR1 MNHEY and CDR2 SMNVEV come from the germline V gene (reference sequence). CDR3 nucleotides: TGTGCCAGCACCGGACAGGCCTTGGGGGAGCAGTACTTC. Encoded protein: CASTGQALGEQYF.

The chain uses TRBV11-3 and TRBJ2-7; TRBD2 is a possible D gene (6 bases). Germline V CDR1 and CDR2: SGHNT, YENEEA. V lost 4 bases, J lost 2 bases, and 15 bases lay in between. The CDR3 consists of 15 residues. CDR3 sequence: CASSSGTGQAYEQYF. As DNA, the CDR3 is TGTGCCAGCAGCTCCGGGACTGGGCAAGCCTACGAGCAGTACTTC.

The J gene is TRBJ2-3, the V gene TRBV10-1, with D uncertain. V gave up 0 bases and J gave up 8 bases, with 15 bases separating them. Germline CDR1 reads WNHNN; CDR2 reads SYGVQD (reference sequence). This CDR3 is 15 amino acids long. The CDR3 loop is CASSESVGNEVTQYF. DNA for the CDR3: TGCGCCAGCAGTGAGTCGGTAGGGAACGAAGTTACGCAGTATTTT.

This clone was counted a single time. V is TRBV7-9 and J is TRBJ1-4; no clear D. V shed 4 bases and J shed 7 bases, with 7 bases lying between them. The V gene's germline CDR1 is SEHNR and CDR2 FQNEAQ (reference sequence). The CDR3 has 12 residues. CDR3 residues: CASSSIGEKLFF. The CDR3 DNA follows: TGTGCCAGCAGCTCTATAGGTGAAAAACTGTTTTTT.

This chain links TRBV7-9 with TRBJ1-6, with a tentative D call TRBD1 (6 bases). The V gene lost 7 bases and the J gene lost 9 bases, with 22 bases spanning the gap. The CDR3 has 16 amino acids. Germline CDR1 and CDR2: SEHNR and FQNEAQ (reference sequence). The chain's CDR3 is CASNSGGTSDGSPLHF. The CDR3 DNA sequence: TGTGCCAGCAACTCCGGCGGGACATCCGATGGTTCACCCCTCCACTTT.

This clone was detected a few times. Other DNA sequences within the sample encode an identical CDR3. This rearrangement joins TRBV9 to TRBJ2-2; TRBD2 matches 8 bases. V shed 2 bases and J 3 bases; nucleotides not matched to a gene: 6. The germline gives CDR1 SGDLS, CDR2 YYNGEE. This CDR3 contains 16 residues. CDR3 DNA sequence: TGTGCCAGCAGCGTCGGGGGCGGGGGGCACACCGGGGAGCTGTTTTTT. It is translated as CASSVGGGGHTGELFF.

The chain recombines TRBV10-2 with TRBJ2-5; 9 nucleotides agree with TRBD2. This CDR3 contains 16 residues. The germline V gene has CDR1 WSHSY and CDR2 SAAADI. V lost 8 bases and J lost 0; bases outside the gene matches: 10. CDR3 DNA sequence: TGCGCCAGCCTTTCTAGCGGGGAAAGGTACCAAGAGACCCAGTACTTC. It codes for CASLSSGERYQETQYF.

This chain joins TRBV28 and TRBJ1-5, with TRBD1 matching 11 bases. This CDR3 is 14 amino acids long. Trimming removed 6 bases from V and 5 bases from J; junction bases left unmatched: 3. The germline CDR1 and CDR2 sequences are MDHEN and SYDVKM. CDR3 nucleotides: TGTGCCAGCAGCACGGGACAGGGGGATCAGCCCCAGCATTTT. Translation: CASSTGQGDQPQHF.